Below are 10 T cell receptor beta chains sequenced from a single sample in a study of cytotoxic CD8 clonotypes in ibrutinib-treated CLL. Repertoires were generated with immunoSEQ multiplex PCR, while TCRdb's copy carries only in-frame clones and drops some. The sample holds 100,000 to 150,000 clones, roughly 88% seen once. The sequenced sample was PBMCs, obtained after 24 months of ibrutinib treatment. These receptor sequences come from a human donor with chronic lymphocytic leukemia.

V is TRBV20-1 and J is TRBJ2-7; D possibly corresponds to TRBD1 (6 bases). The V gene's germline CDR1 is DFQATT and CDR2 SNEGSKA (reference sequence). This CDR3 has 11 amino acids. The V gene lost 6 bases and the J gene lost 7 bases, with 13 bases spanning the gap. The CDR3 spells CSAPDRLEQYF. CDR3 in DNA: TGCAGTGCCCCCGACAGGCTAGAGCAGTACTTC.

This chain joins TRBV10-3 and TRBJ2-2; TRBD1 aligns across 9 bases. The J segment lost 0 bases and the V segment lost 8 bases, leaving 10 bases of the junction unmatched. This CDR3 spans 17 amino acids. Germline V gene sequence: CDR1 ENHRY, CDR2 SYGVKD. In DNA, the CDR3 is TGTGCCATCGGGGCGGGACAGGGAAGATCGAACACCGGGGAGCTGTTTTTT. It specifies CAIGAGQGRSNTGELFF.

The V call is TRBV7-2, the J call TRBJ2-7, with D possibly matching TRBD1 (5 bases). The CDR3 sequence is 14 residues long. V was clipped by 1 base and J by 2 bases, with 9 bases between them. CDR1 SGHTA and CDR2 FQGNSA come from the germline V gene. CDR3 amino acids: CASSLEVRAYEQYF. The CDR3 coding sequence is TGTGCCAGCAGCTTAGAGGTCAGGGCCTACGAGCAGTACTTC.

The chain is built from TRBV19 and TRBJ1-4; TRBD1 aligns across 7 bases. V gave up 8 bases and J gave up 5 bases; unmatched junction bases: 8. The germline V gene has CDR1 LNHDA and CDR2 SQIVND (reference sequence). The CDR3 contains 14 residues. The CDR3 bases are TGTGCCAGTTCCCCCGGGACAGTAAATGAAAAACTGTTTTTT. Translated, it gives CASSPGTVNEKLFF.

This clone was seen just once. This chain joins TRBV15 and TRBJ2-5; TRBD2 matches at 12 bases. From germline, CDR1 is LNHNV and CDR2 YYDKDF (reference sequence). V lost 4 bases and J lost 3; bases outside the gene matches: 9. This CDR3 has 17 amino acids. The CDR3 nucleotides read TGTGCCACCAGCAAGACACTAGCGGGAGGTGGGGAAGAGACCCAGTACTTC. Its protein is CATSKTLAGGGEETQYF.

V and J are TRBV6-1 and TRBJ1-5, with a tentative D call TRBD1 (6 bases). The CDR3 contains 15 residues. The ends were cut back, 4 bases at V and 3 bases at J, with 13 bases in the middle. Germline V lookup: CDR1 MNHNS, CDR2 SASEGT. The CDR3 nucleotides are TGTGCCAGCAGTGCCAAACAGGGCAACAATCAGCCCCAGCATTTT. This translates into CASSAKQGNNQPQHF.

This sequence joins TRBV7-3 and TRBJ2-1; 7 bases map to TRBD2. Per germline, CDR1 SGHTA and CDR2 FQGTGA. The CDR3 is made up of 14 amino acids. V shed 4 bases and J 8 bases; nucleotides not matched to a gene: 8. CDR3 sequence reads: CASSSYGRRDEQFF. The DNA for the CDR3 is TGTGCCAGCAGCTCCTACGGGAGGAGGGATGAGCAGTTCTTC.

The V and J genes are TRBV18 and TRBJ1-4; D might be TRBD1 (5 bases). V was clipped by 6 bases and J by 8 bases, with 13 bases between them. CDR1 is KGHSH and CDR2 is LQKENI in the germline V gene. This CDR3 has 13 amino acids. The CDR3 region has the DNA TGTGCCAGCTCCACCCGACAGATGGAAAAACTGTTTTTT. This codes for CASSTRQMEKLFF.

The gene calls are TRBV7-9 and TRBJ1-1; D not certain. Trimming stripped 3 bases from V and 3 bases from J, with 8 bases between. CDR3 length equals 13 residues. CDR1 and CDR2 (germline): SEHNR, FQNEAQ (reference sequence). DNA of the CDR3: TGTGCCAGCAGCTTTAGCGGGGACACTGAAGCTTTCTTT. Amino acid sequence: CASSFSGDTEAFF.

The chain couples TRBV5-3 to TRBJ2-1; no clear D. TRBV5-3 is classed as an ORF, of uncertain function. V lost 2 bases and J 2 bases, leaving 11 bases between the germline ends. The CDR3 covers 15 residues. The CDR3 region is CARSFNNCPYNEQFF. CDR3 coding DNA: TGTGCCAGAAGCTTTAATAATTGCCCCTACAATGAGCAGTTCTTC.